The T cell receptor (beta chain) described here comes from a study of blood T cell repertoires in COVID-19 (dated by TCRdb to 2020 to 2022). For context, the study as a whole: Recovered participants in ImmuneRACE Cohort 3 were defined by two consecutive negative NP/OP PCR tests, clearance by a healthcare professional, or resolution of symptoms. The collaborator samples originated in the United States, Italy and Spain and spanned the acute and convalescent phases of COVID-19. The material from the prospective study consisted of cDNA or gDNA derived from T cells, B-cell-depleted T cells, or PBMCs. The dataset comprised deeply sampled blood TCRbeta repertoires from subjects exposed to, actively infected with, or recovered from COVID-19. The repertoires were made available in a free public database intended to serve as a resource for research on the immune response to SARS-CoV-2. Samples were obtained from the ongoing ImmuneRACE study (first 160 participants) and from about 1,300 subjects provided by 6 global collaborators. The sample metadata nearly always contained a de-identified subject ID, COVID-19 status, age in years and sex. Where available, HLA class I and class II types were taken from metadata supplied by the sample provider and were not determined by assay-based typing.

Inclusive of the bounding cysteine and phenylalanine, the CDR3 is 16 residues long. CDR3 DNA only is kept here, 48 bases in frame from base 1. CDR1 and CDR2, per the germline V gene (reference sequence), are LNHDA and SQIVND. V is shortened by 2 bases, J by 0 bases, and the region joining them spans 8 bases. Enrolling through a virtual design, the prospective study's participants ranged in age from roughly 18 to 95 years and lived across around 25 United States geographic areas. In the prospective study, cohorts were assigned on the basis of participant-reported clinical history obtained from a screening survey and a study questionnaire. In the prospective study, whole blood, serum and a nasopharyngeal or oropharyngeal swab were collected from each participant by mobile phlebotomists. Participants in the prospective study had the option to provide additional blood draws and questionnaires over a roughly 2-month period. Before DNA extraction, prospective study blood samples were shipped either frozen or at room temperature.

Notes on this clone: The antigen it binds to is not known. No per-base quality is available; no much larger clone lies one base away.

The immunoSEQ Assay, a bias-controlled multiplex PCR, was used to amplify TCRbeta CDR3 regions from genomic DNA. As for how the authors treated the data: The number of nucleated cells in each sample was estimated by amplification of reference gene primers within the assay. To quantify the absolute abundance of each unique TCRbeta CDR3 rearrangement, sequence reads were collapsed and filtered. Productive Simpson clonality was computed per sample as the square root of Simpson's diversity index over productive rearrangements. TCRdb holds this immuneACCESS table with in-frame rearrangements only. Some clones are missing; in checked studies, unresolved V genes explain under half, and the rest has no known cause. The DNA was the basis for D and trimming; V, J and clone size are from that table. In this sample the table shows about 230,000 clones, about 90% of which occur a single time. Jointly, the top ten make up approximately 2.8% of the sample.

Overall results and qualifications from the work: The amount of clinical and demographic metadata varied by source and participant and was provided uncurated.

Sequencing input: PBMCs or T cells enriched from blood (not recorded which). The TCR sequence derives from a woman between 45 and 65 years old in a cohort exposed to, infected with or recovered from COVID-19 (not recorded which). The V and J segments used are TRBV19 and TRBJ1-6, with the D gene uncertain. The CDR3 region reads CASSISWSSYNSPLHF. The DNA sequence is TGTGCCAGTAGTATAAGTTGGAGCTCCTATAATTCACCCCTCCACTTT.